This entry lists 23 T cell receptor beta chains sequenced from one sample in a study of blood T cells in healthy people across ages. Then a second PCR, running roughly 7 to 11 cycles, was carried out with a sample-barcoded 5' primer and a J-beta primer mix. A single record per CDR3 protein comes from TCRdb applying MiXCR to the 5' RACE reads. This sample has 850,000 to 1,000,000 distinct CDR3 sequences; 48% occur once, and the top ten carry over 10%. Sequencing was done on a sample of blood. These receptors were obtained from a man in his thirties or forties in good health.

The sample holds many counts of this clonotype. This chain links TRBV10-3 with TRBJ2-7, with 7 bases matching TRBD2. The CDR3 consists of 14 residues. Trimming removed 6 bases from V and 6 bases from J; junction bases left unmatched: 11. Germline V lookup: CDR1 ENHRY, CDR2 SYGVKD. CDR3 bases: TGTGCCATCAGAGAGACTAGCTTGAGTGTCGAGCAGTACTTC. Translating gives CAIRETSLSVEQYF.

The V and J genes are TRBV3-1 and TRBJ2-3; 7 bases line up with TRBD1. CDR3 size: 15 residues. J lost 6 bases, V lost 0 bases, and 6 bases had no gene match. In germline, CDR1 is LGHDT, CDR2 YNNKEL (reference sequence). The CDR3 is CASSQEGQGDDTQYF. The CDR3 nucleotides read TGTGCCAGCAGCCAAGAAGGGCAGGGGGACGATACGCAGTATTTT.

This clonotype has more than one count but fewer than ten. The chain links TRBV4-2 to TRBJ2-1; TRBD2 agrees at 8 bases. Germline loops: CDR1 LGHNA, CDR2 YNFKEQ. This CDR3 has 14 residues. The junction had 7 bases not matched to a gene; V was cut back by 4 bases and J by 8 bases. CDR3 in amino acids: CASSRYGGADEQFF. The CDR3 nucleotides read TGTGCCAGCAGCCGGTACGGGGGGGCCGATGAGCAGTTCTTC.

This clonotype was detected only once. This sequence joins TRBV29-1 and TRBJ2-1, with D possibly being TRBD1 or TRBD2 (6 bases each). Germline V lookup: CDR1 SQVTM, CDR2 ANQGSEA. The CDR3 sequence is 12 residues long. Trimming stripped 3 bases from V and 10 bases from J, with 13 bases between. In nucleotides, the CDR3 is TGCAGCGTTGACAGGGGTGGAGGGGAGCAGTTCTTC. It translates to CSVDRGGGEQFF.

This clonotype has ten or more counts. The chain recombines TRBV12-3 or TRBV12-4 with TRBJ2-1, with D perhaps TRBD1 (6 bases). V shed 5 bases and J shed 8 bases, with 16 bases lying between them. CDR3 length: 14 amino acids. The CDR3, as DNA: TGTGCCAGCAGTCCCCAACACAGGGACCATGAGCAGTTCTTC. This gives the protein CASSPQHRDHEQFF.

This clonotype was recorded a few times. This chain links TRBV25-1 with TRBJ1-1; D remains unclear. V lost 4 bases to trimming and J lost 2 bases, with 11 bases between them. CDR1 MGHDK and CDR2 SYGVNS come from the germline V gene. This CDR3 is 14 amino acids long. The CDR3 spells CASSVREDNTEAFF. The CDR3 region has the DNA TGTGCCAGCAGTGTTAGGGAAGACAACACTGAAGCTTTCTTT.

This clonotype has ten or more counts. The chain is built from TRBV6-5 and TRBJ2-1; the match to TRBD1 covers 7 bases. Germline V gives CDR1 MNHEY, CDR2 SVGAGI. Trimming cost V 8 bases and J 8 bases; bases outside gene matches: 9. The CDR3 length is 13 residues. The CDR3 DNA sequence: TGTGCCAGCCGGGACAGATTTATGTATGAGCAGTTCTTC. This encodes CASRDRFMYEQFF.

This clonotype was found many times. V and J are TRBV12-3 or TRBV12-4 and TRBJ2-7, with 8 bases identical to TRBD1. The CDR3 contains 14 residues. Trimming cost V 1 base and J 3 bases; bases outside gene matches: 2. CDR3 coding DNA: TGTGCCAGCAGTTTAGGGACAGGGAACTACGAGCAGTACTTC. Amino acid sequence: CASSLGTGNYEQYF.

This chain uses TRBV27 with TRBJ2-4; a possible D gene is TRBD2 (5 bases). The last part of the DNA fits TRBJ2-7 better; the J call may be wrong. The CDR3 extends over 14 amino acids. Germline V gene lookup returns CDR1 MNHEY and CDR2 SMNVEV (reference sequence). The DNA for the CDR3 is TGTGCCAGCAGTCCCAGCGGCGGTTATTCCGAGCAGTACTTC. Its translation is CASSPSGGYSEQYF.

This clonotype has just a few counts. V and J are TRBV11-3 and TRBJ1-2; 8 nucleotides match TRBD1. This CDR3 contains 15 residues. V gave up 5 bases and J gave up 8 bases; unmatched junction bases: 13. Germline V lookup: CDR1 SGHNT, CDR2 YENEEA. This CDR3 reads CASSGQSRQGRGYTF. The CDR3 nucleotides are TGTGCCAGCAGCGGACAGTCTCGACAGGGGCGAGGCTACACCTTC.

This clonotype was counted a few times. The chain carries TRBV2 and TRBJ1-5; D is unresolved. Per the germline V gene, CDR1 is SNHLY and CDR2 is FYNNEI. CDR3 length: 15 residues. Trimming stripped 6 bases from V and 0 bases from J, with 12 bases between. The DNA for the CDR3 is TGTGCCAGCAGGTCCGGGGATAATAGCAATCAGCCCCAGCATTTT. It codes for CASRSGDNSNQPQHF.

CDR3 bases: TGTGCCACCGCAAGTGGGGAACAGCCCCAGCATTTT. It translates to CATASGEQPQHF. This chain uses TRBV10-3 with TRBJ1-5; D is undetermined. The CDR3 totals 12 residues. Trimming left V 10 bases short and J 7 bases short, with 14 bases between. Germline-derived CDR1 and CDR2 are ENHRY and SYGVKD.

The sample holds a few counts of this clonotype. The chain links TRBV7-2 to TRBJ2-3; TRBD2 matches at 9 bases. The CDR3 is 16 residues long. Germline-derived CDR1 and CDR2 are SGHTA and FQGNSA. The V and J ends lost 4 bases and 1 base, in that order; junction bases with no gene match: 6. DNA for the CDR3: TGTGCCAGCAGCTCGCGGGGGGGCTCTCGCACAGATACGCAGTATTTT. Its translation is CASSSRGGSRTDTQYF.

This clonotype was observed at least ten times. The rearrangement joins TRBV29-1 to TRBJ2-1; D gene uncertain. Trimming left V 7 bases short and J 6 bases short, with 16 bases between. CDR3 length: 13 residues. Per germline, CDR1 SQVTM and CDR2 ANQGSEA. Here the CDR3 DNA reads TGCAGCGCTGGCCCAGGACCGCTCAATGAGCAGTTCTTC. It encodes CSAGPGPLNEQFF.

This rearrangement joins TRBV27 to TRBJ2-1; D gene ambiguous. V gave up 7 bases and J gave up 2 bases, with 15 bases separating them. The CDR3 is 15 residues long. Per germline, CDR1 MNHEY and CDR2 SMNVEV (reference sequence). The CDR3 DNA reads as TGTGCCAGCATCTTAGTCGAGGTTACCTACAATGAGCAGTTCTTC. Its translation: CASILVEVTYNEQFF.

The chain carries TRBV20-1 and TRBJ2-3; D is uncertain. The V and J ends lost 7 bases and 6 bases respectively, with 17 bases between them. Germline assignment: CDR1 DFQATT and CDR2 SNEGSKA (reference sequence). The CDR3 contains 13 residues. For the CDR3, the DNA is TGCAGTGTCCCTTTGGTGGTTCCGGATACGCAGTATTTT. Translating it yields CSVPLVVPDTQYF.

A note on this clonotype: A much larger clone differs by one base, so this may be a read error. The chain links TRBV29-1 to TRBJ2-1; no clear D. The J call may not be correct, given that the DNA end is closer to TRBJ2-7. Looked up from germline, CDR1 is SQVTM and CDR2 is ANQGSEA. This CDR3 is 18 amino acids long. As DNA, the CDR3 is TGCAGCGTTGAAGGAGTAGTAGGCAGGCCTAATCAATACAATGAGCAGTACTTC. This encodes CSVEGVVGRPNQYNEQYF.

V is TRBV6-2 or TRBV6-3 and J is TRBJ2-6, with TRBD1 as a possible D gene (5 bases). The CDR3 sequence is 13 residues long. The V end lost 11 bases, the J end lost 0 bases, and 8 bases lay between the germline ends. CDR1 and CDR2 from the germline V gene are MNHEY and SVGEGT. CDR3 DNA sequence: TGTGCCCACAGGAGCTCTGGGGCCAACGTCCTGACTTTC. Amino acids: CAHRSSGANVLTF.

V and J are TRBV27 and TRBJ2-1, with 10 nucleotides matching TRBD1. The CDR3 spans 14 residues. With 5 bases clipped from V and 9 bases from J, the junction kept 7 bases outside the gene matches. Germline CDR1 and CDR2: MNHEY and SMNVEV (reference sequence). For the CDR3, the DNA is TGTGCCAGCAGTCCTGACAGGGGGCAAGGTGAGCAGTTCTTC. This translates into CASSPDRGQGEQFF.

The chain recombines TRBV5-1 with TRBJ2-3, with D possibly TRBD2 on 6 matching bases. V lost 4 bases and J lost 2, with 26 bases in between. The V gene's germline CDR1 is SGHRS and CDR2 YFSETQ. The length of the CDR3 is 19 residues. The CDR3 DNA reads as TGCGCCAGCAGCCTCGGAAGGGCGGGGTCAACCGAATACACAGATACGCAGTATTTT. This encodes CASSLGRAGSTEYTDTQYF.

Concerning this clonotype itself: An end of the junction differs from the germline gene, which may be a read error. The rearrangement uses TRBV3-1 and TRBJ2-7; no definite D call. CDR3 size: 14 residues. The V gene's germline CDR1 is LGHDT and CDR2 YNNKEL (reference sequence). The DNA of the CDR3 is TGTGCCGGCAGCCCCCAGAAGGATCTAGGGGAGCAGTACTTC. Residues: CAGSPQKDLGEQYF.

The CDR3 loop reads CASSQDVGGNTGELFF. In DNA form, the CDR3 reads TGTGCCAGCAGCCAAGATGTCGGTGGGAACACCGGGGAGCTGTTTTTT. The rearrangement links TRBV4-2 to TRBJ2-2, with no clear D. Trimming removed 0 bases at V and 1 base at J, with 9 bases between. Germline V CDR1 and CDR2: LGHNA, YNFKEQ. CDR3 length: 16 residues.

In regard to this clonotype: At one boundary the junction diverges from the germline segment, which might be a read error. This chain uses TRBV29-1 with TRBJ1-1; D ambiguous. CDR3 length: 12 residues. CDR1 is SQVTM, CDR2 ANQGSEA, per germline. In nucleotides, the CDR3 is TGCAGCGCTGCCGACTGGAACGCTGAAGCTTTCTTT. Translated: CSAADWNAEAFF.